Shown below are 5 T cell receptor beta chains from a single sample sequenced in a study of blood T cells in healthy people across ages. Sample-barcoded 5' priming and a J-beta primer mix drove a second PCR of about 6 to 12 cycles. TCRdb re-called the 5' RACE reads through MiXCR, storing one row per CDR3 protein. The sample lists roughly 700,000 distinct CDR3 sequences; over 45% were seen once. Sequencing was done on a sample of blood. These TCRs come from a woman aged 55-70 years in good health.

This rearrangement joins TRBV21-1 to TRBJ2-7; the listed D gene, TRBD2, was not tested against the DNA. The end of the DNA is better explained by TRBJ2-5, so the J call may be wrong. TRBV21-1 is given as a pseudogene. CDR3 length: 16 amino acids. CDR3 in amino acids: CASSPRTSGRWKTQYF. DNA of the CDR3: TGTGCCAGCAGCCCACGGACTAGCGGGAGATGGAAGACCCAGTACTTC.

This clonotype showed up just a few times. This chain links TRBV20-1 with TRBJ1-4; D remains ambiguous. The length of the CDR3 is 13 residues. Germline assignment: CDR1 DFQATT and CDR2 SNEGSKA (reference sequence). Trimming left V 3 bases short and J 5 bases short, with 10 bases between. This CDR3 is CSARSPMNEKLFF. The CDR3 region has the DNA TGCAGTGCTAGGTCGCCGATGAATGAAAAACTGTTTTTT.

CDR3 DNA sequence: TGTGCCAGCAGCCGTCGACTAGAACGCTCTGTGGATACGCAGTATTTT. Its protein product is CASSRRLERSVDTQYF. V gene TRBV4-2 combines with J gene TRBJ2-3; a possible D gene is TRBD2 (6 bases). The germline V gene encodes CDR1 LGHNA and CDR2 YNFKEQ. V dropped 4 bases and J dropped 6 bases, with 20 bases sitting between them. This CDR3 has 16 residues.

This chain connects TRBV25-1 to TRBJ1-4, with 7 bases that match TRBD1. After removal of 6 bases from V and 7 bases from J, the junction contained 2 bases not matched to a gene. CDR1 MGHDK and CDR2 SYGVNS come from the germline V gene. CDR3 length equals 12 residues. In DNA form, the CDR3 reads TGTGCCAGCAGGAGGGGGCCTGAAAAACTGTTTTTT. Protein: CASRRGPEKLFF.

This clonotype was seen a single time. This chain links TRBV20-1 with TRBJ1-2; D uncertain. CDR1 and CDR2 from the germline V gene are DFQATT and SNEGSKA (reference sequence). The CDR3 totals 13 residues. Between the trimmed V and J ends, which lost 3 bases and 3 bases, there was a span of 11 bases. In nucleotides, the CDR3 is TGCAGTGCTAGGTCGGGGATTCACTATGGCTACACCTTC. Translated, it gives CSARSGIHYGYTF.